The TCR beta chain under discussion was sequenced for a study of T cells expressing NK-cell markers. General study findings and limits: In a handful of donors, dominant CD3+CD56+NKG2C+ clones formed roughly 1.0-7.5% of CD8+ cells.

TCRdb re-called the 5' RACE reads and gives one entry per CDR3 protein, without DNA. Listed are 300,000 to 450,000 distinct CDR3 sequences; around 5.3% falls within the top ten. Concerning this clonotype itself: What it recognizes is unknown.

In germline, CDR1 is LNHDA, CDR2 SQIVND (reference sequence). The length of the CDR3 is 15 residues. This chain connects TRBV19 to TRBJ2-5; TCRdb's D call of TRBD1 is untestable without DNA. The sequence was collected from a man aged 18-70 years in good health. Sequences were obtained from blood T cells: a sorted CD56 or NKG2C T cell subset, CD4+ or CD8+ T cells, or bulk PBMC T cells (not recorded which). This CDR3 is CASSLSSGGWETQYF.